This T cell receptor beta chain was retrieved from a study of vaccination and CD4 T cells after COVID-19. At the level of the study: Overlapping peptides covering the spike proteins of SARS-CoV-2, HCoV-NL63, HCoV-OC43 and HCoV-229E were added to stimulate cells. Overall study results and limits: Convalescent participants were relatively few, and none had early post-infection timepoints studied.

The treatment denotes: approximately 10-day PBMC culture with coronavirus spike peptide pools or control peptides (ViraFEST assay). Each of days 3 and 7 saw half the medium replaced by fresh IL-2 medium. Note on this clonotype: Its antigen is currently unknown.

Sequencing of DNA taken from cultured CD4+ T cells relied on the Oncomine TCR Beta short-read assay. DNA came from CD4+ T cells after culture. From the PCR reads, TCRdb called clonotypes with MiXCR, one entry per CDR3 protein. The data hold more than 12,000 distinct CDR3 sequences, with about 55% observed a single time. This CDR3 region has 14 residues. Trimming shortened V by 5 bases and J by 2 bases, and 12 bases separated the two germline ends. In germline, CDR1 is SEHNR, CDR2 FQNEAQ (reference sequence). J is TRBJ1-2 and V is TRBV7-9; weak D call: TRBD1 (6 bases). The starting material was CD4+ T cells from blood, cultured in vitro, obtained before SARS-CoV-2 vaccination. This receptor was taken from a human donor who had recovered from COVID-19. The CDR3 bases are TGTGCCAGCAGCAAGGGGGGGGGGAACTATGGCTACACCTTC. Translating it yields CASSKGGGNYGYTF.